This is a list of T cell receptor beta chains from one sample in a study of T cell responses to AZD1222 COVID-19 vaccine. Some clones are missing from TCRdb's copy, which holds only in-frame ones; the method was immunoSEQ multiplex PCR. The sample shows about 180,000 clones, 80% to 90% of them seen only once. The specimen was peripheral blood, collected on day 0 of AZD1222 vaccination. The receptors originated from an adult in good health. The CDR3 runs from the conserved cysteine through the conserved F or W. Fields, in order: J gene, V gene, clone size, CDR3 protein. Not all rows give a size; the values are once, few, many and, for expanded clones, a class.

TRBJ1-1 | TRBV6-2/TRBV6-3 | . | CASSRGWAVKTEAFF
TRBJ1-5 | TRBV12-3/TRBV12-4 | . | CASDGEGHQPQHF
TRBJ2-3 | TRBV27 | . | CASTQGAWGTDTQYF
TRBJ1-6 | TRBV30 | . | CAWSVTGDSPLHF
TRBJ1-1 | TRBV19 | . | CASSRDRHTEAFF
TRBJ1-2 | TRBV2 | . | CASTPLDYGYTF
TRBJ2-7 | TRBV29-1 | . | CSVVSVGQYF
TRBJ2-5 | TRBV13 | . | CASSLENIKETQYF
TRBJ1-4 | TRBV6-4 | . | CASSDRGSSNYKTCILENEKLFF
TRBJ2-1 | TRBV5-1 | . | CASSLVAGNNNEQFF
TRBJ2-5 | TRBV5-4 | . | CASSLASGAQETQYF
TRBJ2-7 | TRBV11-2 | . | CASRPMKQATIYEQYF
TRBJ1-6 | TRBV9 | . | CASSVGIRTGVNSPLHF
TRBJ1-2 | TRBV6-1 | . | CASSAHLWTGDYGYTF
TRBJ2-7 | TRBV10-2 | . | CASTQGSYEQYF
TRBJ1-1 | TRBV15 | . | CATSKGGSKNTEAFF
TRBJ2-3 | TRBV5-1 | . | CASSRGGPDTQYF
TRBJ2-7 | TRBV5-6 | large | CASSLWTAGHGSYEQYF
TRBJ1-3 | TRBV7-2 | . | CASSPYRDTIYF
TRBJ1-2 | TRBV5-6 | few | CASSLAAGQGHGYTF
TRBJ2-3 | TRBV9 | once | CASSVQGQGGTDTQYF
TRBJ2-3 | TRBV9 | . | CASSRTSGGEDTQYF